This is a list of T cell receptor beta chains from one sample in a study of lymphopenia after photon versus proton radiotherapy. Produced via immunoSEQ multiplex PCR; TCRdb's table is partial and in-frame only. Among tens of thousands of clones listed, over 70% were seen once. This material consisted of peripheral blood, taken from a patient treated with photon-based radiotherapy. These receptors originate from a man aged 50 to 59 with gastric cancer. Both conserved end residues are part of each CDR3. D genes are given only for firm matches. Clone size is not always given. Where it is, it says once, few, many or a class for expanded clones.

j_call: TRBJ2-7; clone_size: .; d_call: TRBD1; v_call: TRBV7-2; cdr3_nt: TGTGCCAGCAGCTTGGACAGGGGGCCAGATGAGCAGTACTTC; cdr3_aa: CASSLDRGPDEQYF
j_call: TRBJ2-3; clone_size: once; d_call: .; v_call: TRBV2; cdr3_nt: TGTGCCAGCACTACAGGGTCTTCTAGCACAGATACGCAGTATTTT; cdr3_aa: CASTTGSSSTDTQYF
j_call: TRBJ2-1; clone_size: .; d_call: .; v_call: TRBV18; cdr3_nt: TGTGCCAGCTCACCGATCAGAACGGGCAATGAGCAGTTCTTC; cdr3_aa: CASSPIRTGNEQFF
j_call: TRBJ1-1; clone_size: .; d_call: .; v_call: TRBV5-4; cdr3_nt: TGTGCCAGCAGCTTGAGTAAGGCCCCAGGAACTGAAGCTTTCTTT; cdr3_aa: CASSLSKAPGTEAFF
j_call: TRBJ2-5; clone_size: .; d_call: .; v_call: TRBV7-9; cdr3_nt: TGTGCCAGCAGCTTAAGCCGGCAGGGGCAAGAGACCCAGTACTTC; cdr3_aa: CASSLSRQGQETQYF
j_call: TRBJ2-7; clone_size: .; d_call: .; v_call: TRBV12-5; cdr3_nt: TGTGCTAGTGGCCTCCCCCGGCGAGGCTACGAGCAGTACTTC; cdr3_aa: CASGLPRRGYEQYF
j_call: TRBJ2-7; clone_size: .; d_call: .; v_call: TRBV30; cdr3_nt: TGTGCCTGGAAGTTCAGTGGGGGTCACGAGCAGTACTTC; cdr3_aa: CAWKFSGGHEQYF
j_call: TRBJ1-2; clone_size: few; d_call: .; v_call: TRBV14; cdr3_nt: TGTGCCAGCAGCCGGGGGGGACTCCTTAACTATGGCTACACCTTC; cdr3_aa: CASSRGGLLNYGYTF
j_call: TRBJ2-1; clone_size: once; d_call: .; v_call: TRBV4-1; cdr3_nt: TGCGCCAGCAGCCAAGCCCCCTATTCGGACAATGAGCAGTTCTTC; cdr3_aa: CASSQAPYSDNEQFF
j_call: TRBJ2-7; clone_size: .; d_call: TRBD2; v_call: TRBV28; cdr3_nt: TGTGCCAGCGGGCTAGCGGGGGCCTACGAGCAGTACTTC; cdr3_aa: CASGLAGAYEQYF
j_call: TRBJ2-1; clone_size: .; d_call: .; v_call: TRBV11-3; cdr3_nt: TGTGCCAGCAGCTCCGGGGAACCAGAGCAGTTCTTC; cdr3_aa: CASSSGEPEQFF
j_call: TRBJ2-7; clone_size: .; d_call: .; v_call: TRBV18; cdr3_nt: TGTGCCAGCTCACTAATACAGGGCCCCTCCTACGAGCAGTACTTC; cdr3_aa: CASSLIQGPSYEQYF
j_call: TRBJ1-1; clone_size: few; d_call: TRBD1; v_call: TRBV6-1; cdr3_nt: TGTGCCAGCAGTGAAACGGGTTTGGACAGGGGCGAAGCTTTCTTT; cdr3_aa: CASSETGLDRGEAFF
j_call: TRBJ1-4; clone_size: .; d_call: .; v_call: TRBV7-9; cdr3_nt: TGTGCCAGTAGGGAGGGCTCAACTAATGAAAAACTGTTTTTT; cdr3_aa: CASREGSTNEKLFF
j_call: TRBJ1-3; clone_size: .; d_call: .; v_call: TRBV2; cdr3_nt: TGTGCCGCTCGGGACAATGGAAACACCATATATTTT; cdr3_aa: CAARDNGNTIYF
j_call: TRBJ2-1; clone_size: .; d_call: .; v_call: TRBV5-1; cdr3_nt: TGCGCCAGCAGCTTGGACGCTAGCCTATACAATGAGCAGTTCTTC; cdr3_aa: CASSLDASLYNEQFF
j_call: TRBJ1-5; clone_size: .; d_call: .; v_call: TRBV30; cdr3_nt: TGTGCCTGGAGTGTCTCCGGGGGCAATCAGCCCCAGCATTTT; cdr3_aa: CAWSVSGGNQPQHF
j_call: TRBJ1-2; clone_size: .; d_call: .; v_call: TRBV28; cdr3_nt: TGTGCCAGCTCCCAGGAGATAGGCGGCTACACCTTC; cdr3_aa: CASSQEIGGYTF
j_call: TRBJ1-4; clone_size: .; d_call: TRBD1; v_call: TRBV2; cdr3_nt: TGTGCCAGCAGTGAGACAGGGGCCCAGAATGAAAAACTGTTTTTT; cdr3_aa: CASSETGAQNEKLFF
j_call: TRBJ1-2; clone_size: few; d_call: TRBD1; v_call: TRBV7-8; cdr3_nt: TGTGCCAGCAGCCCCCGAGTGGTGGGGCGGGACAGAGGCTACACCTTC; cdr3_aa: CASSPRVVGRDRGYTF
j_call: TRBJ1-3; clone_size: .; d_call: .; v_call: TRBV5-1; cdr3_nt: TGCGCCAGCAGCTTGGCCAACACGGCCGGAAACACCATATATTTT; cdr3_aa: CASSLANTAGNTIYF
j_call: TRBJ1-2; clone_size: .; d_call: .; v_call: TRBV11-2; cdr3_nt: TGTGCCAGCAGCCCCCTTGGAGACAGTCATCTTTGGGGCTACACCTTC; cdr3_aa: CASSPLGDSHLWGYTF